These T cell receptor beta chains were read from a single sample in a study of blood T cell repertoires in COVID-19. Profiling relied on immunoSEQ multiplex PCR, and the TCRdb table lists in-frame clones only, not all of them. The sample lists tens of thousands of clones, 65% to 85% occurring once. The sequenced material came from peripheral blood. Source of these receptors: a man aged 60 to 69 with acute or convalescent COVID-19. CDR3s include the opening cysteine and the closing phenylalanine or tryptophan. A D gene is named only where the DNA matches it firmly. Not every row has a clone size; where given, it reads once, few, many or a size class.

J gene | clone size | D gene | V gene | CDR3 DNA | CDR3 protein
TRBJ1-1 | . | TRBD1 | TRBV12-3/TRBV12-4 | TGTGCCAGCAGTCAGGGGGTGAACACTGAAGCTTTCTTT | CASSQGVNTEAFF
TRBJ2-5 | . | . | TRBV5-1 | TGCGCCAGCAGGGCCGGTACTAGGTACCAAGAGACCCAGTACTTC | CASRAGTRYQETQYF
TRBJ1-1 | . | . | TRBV30 | TGTGCCTGGAGTGTAAACTCCCACTTCGGGGGGCTCACTGAAGCTTTCTTT | CAWSVNSHFGGLTEAFF
TRBJ1-5 | few | TRBD1 | TRBV27 | TGTGCCAGCGCGACAGGGGGCCGCAATCAGCCCCAGCATTTT | CASATGGRNQPQHF
TRBJ2-7 | . | TRBD2 | TRBV18 | TGTGCCAGCTCACAAAGCGGGGGGTGGTACGAGCAGTACTTC | CASSQSGGWYEQYF
TRBJ1-1 | . | . | TRBV5-5 | TGTGCCAGCAGCAGCAGGGTCCTTGCTGAAGCTTTCTTT | CASSSRVLAEAFF
TRBJ1-5 | few | . | TRBV6-5 | TGTGCCAGCAGTTTCAGGGGACCTAGCAATCAGCCCCAGCATTTT | CASSFRGPSNQPQHF
TRBJ1-5 | once | TRBD1 | TRBV24-1 | TGTGCCACCAGTGATTCGGACGACAGGGGGCAGCCCCAGCATTTT | CATSDSDDRGQPQHF
TRBJ1-1 | . | TRBD1 | TRBV28 | TGTGCCAGCAGATCCTTTGACAGGGCGATTTACGCTTTCTTT | CASRSFDRAIYAFF
TRBJ1-4 | . | . | TRBV6-2/TRBV6-3 | TGTGCCAGCAGCGGTCGGCCGGAGGCAACTAATGAAAAACTGTTTTTT | CASSGRPEATNEKLFF
TRBJ1-2 | . | . | TRBV5-6 | TGTGCCAGCAGCACGTTAGGGGCGCGCGGCTACACCTTC | CASSTLGARGYTF
TRBJ2-3 | . | . | TRBV19 | TGTGCCAGTAGTATTCCCAGTTACACAGATACGCAGTATTTT | CASSIPSYTDTQYF
TRBJ1-5 | . | TRBD1 | TRBV25-1 | TGTGCCAGCTCAGTGATCGGGACAGGAAGAGTGCAGGATCAGCCCCAGCATTTT | CASSVIGTGRVQDQPQHF
TRBJ1-3 | few | TRBD1 | TRBV9 | TGTGCCAGCAGCGCCGGACAGGGGAGTAACGGAAACACCATATATTTT | CASSAGQGSNGNTIYF
TRBJ1-2 | . | . | TRBV15 | TGTGCCACCAGCAGGGAGCAGCACTATGGCTACACCTTC | CATSREQHYGYTF
TRBJ2-2 | . | . | TRBV5-6 | TGTGCCAGCAGCTTCGGTGTCTTGAACACCGGGGAGCTGTTTTTT | CASSFGVLNTGELFF
TRBJ1-6 | . | . | TRBV19 | TGTGCCAGTCGGGACACCATAATTCAGCGCCTCCACTTT | CASRDTIIQRLHF
TRBJ1-2 | few | TRBD1 | TRBV4-1 | TGCGCCAGCAGCCAAGAGGGACAGCTCCTAGGCTACACCTTC | CASSQEGQLLGYTF
TRBJ1-4 | . | . | TRBV14 | TGTGCCAGCAGCCAAGGCAGGGGCCTACCAACTAATGAAAAACTGTTTTTT | CASSQGRGLPTNEKLFF
TRBJ2-2 | . | . | TRBV19 | TGTGCCAGTATGGACCTTTGGGGGCGGGACACCGGGGAGCTGTTTTTT | CASMDLWGRDTGELFF
TRBJ2-5 | once | . | TRBV5-5 | TGTGCCAGCAGCTTCGAGGGGGTTAGGGAGACCCAGTACTTC | CASSFEGVRETQYF
TRBJ2-1 | . | TRBD2 | TRBV9 | TGTGCCAGCAGCGGGACTAGCGGTACTGATGAGCAGTTCTTC | CASSGTSGTDEQFF
TRBJ1-1 | . | . | TRBV12-3/TRBV12-4 | TGTGCCAGCAGTACTACAGGACGGACTGAAGCTTTCTTT | CASSTTGRTEAFF
TRBJ2-7 | once | TRBD2 | TRBV10-2 | TGCGCCAGTCTGAACCCCGGGGGGGCGTCCTACGAGCAGTACTTC | CASLNPGGASYEQYF
TRBJ1-2 | . | TRBD1 | TRBV7-9 | TGTGCCAGCAGCTCGAGACAGGGCGAGGTCCCGGTGGGCTACACCTTC | CASSSRQGEVPVGYTF
TRBJ2-3 | . | . | TRBV24-1 | TGTGCCACCAGTGGGAAACAGATCAGCACAGATACGCAGTATTTT | CATSGKQISTDTQYF